This T cell receptor beta chain was captured in a study of blood T cell repertoires in COVID-19. The method was immunoSEQ multiplex PCR; TCRdb's version includes in-frame clones alone and lacks a portion of them. The sample lists fewer than 400,000 clones; around 86% were seen once. Assignment of participants to cohorts was predicated upon participant-reported clinical history. Two negative PCRs, clearance, or symptom resolution had been documented for recovered Cohort 3 donors. The CDR3 loop spans 14 amino acids. V was trimmed by 5 bases and J by 1 base, leaving 7 bases between them. Germline CDR1 is KGHDR and CDR2 is SFDVKD.

V and J are TRBV24-1 and TRBJ2-2; D call uncertain. What was sequenced was PBMCs or T cells enriched from blood (not recorded which). The TCR originated in a man aged 60 to 69 who had recovered from COVID-19. The CDR3 sequence is CATSGRQNTGELFF. CDR3 nucleotides: TGTGCCACCAGTGGTCGACAGAACACCGGGGAGCTGTTTTTT.